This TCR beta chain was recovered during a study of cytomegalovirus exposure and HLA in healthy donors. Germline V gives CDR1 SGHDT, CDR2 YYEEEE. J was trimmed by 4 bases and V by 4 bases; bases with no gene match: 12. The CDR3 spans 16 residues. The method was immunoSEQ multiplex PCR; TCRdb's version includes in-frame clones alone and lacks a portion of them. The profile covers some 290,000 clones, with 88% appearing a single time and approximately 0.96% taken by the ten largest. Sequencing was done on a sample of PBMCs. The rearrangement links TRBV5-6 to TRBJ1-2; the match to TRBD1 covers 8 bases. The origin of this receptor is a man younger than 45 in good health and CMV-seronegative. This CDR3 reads CASSPGTGREGYGYTF. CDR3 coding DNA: TGTGCCAGCAGCCCCGGGACAGGCCGAGAGGGCTATGGCTACACCTTC.